This T cell receptor (beta chain) appears in the sequencing data of a study of long-term antiretroviral therapy in people with HIV. Assay version v3.0 of immunoSEQ was used, and it was run at survey level. Assay: immunoSEQ multiplex PCR; the TCRdb copy retains only in-frame clones and omits some. In the table there are more than 35,000 clones, approximately 79% of which are singletons. Each participant with HIV received care in the United States. The CDR3 is 15 amino acids. Germline V gene sequence: CDR1 SGHDT, CDR2 YYEEEE. V was cut by 4 bases and J by 5 bases, with 16 bases left in between. The input for sequencing was unsorted PBMCs, taken 1.5 years after starting antiretroviral therapy. This clonotype was obtained from a young man with HIV. The chain couples TRBV5-6 to TRBJ2-1; D may be TRBD2 (6 bases). This CDR3 reads CASSGGMRRDNEQFF. CDR3 nucleotides: TGTGCCAGCAGCGGCGGGATGAGGCGGGACAATGAGCAGTTCTTC. The whole variable domain, filled in from reference TRBV5-6 and TRBJ2-1, reads DAGVTQSPTHLIKTRGQQVTLRCSPKSGHDTVSWYQQALGQGPQFIFQYYEEEERQRGNFPDRFSGHQFPNYSSELNVNALLLGDSALYLCASSGGMRRDNEQFFGPGTRLTVL.